The 30 T cell receptor beta chains presented below share a single source sample, sequenced in a study of blood T cell repertoires in COVID-19. Generated by immunoSEQ multiplex PCR, the TCRdb table keeps only in-frame clones and is missing some. Of about 250,000 clones in the sample, about 85% were seen once. The sequencing sample was made of PBMCs or T cells enriched from blood (not recorded which). The receptors shown here come from a woman aged 50 to 65 who had been exposed to COVID-19.

This clone was seen more than once but under ten times. This chain uses TRBV5-4 with TRBJ1-2; D is undetermined. This CDR3 contains 13 residues. Germline-derived CDR1 and CDR2 are SGHNT and YYREEE (reference sequence). Deletions cut 4 bases from V and 2 bases from J, with 9 bases between. CDR3 DNA: TGTGCCAGCAGCCCAGACGGGAACTATGGCTACACCTTC. Its translation is CASSPDGNYGYTF.

The chain has TRBV14 and TRBJ1-1; no clear D gene. V shed 4 bases and J shed 4 bases, with 19 bases lying between them. Germline V gene lookup returns CDR1 SGHDN and CDR2 FVKESK. The CDR3 spans 16 residues. Here the CDR3 reads CASSPAKARRLTEAFF. CDR3 nucleotide sequence: TGTGCCAGCAGCCCGGCAAAGGCACGGAGGCTCACTGAAGCTTTCTTT.

The chain uses TRBV27 and TRBJ1-6; maybe TRBD1 (5 bases). The CDR3 runs to 15 residues. CDR1 and CDR2 from the germline V gene are MNHEY and SMNVEV (reference sequence). The V and J ends lost 3 bases and 7 bases respectively, with 13 bases between them. CDR3 amino acids: CASSLEGRRNSPLHF. The CDR3 DNA is TGTGCCAGCAGTTTGGAGGGGAGGAGAAATTCACCCCTCCACTTT.

This clone was recorded a few times. The chain employs TRBV14 and TRBJ1-2, with 11 bases that match TRBD1. The CDR3 runs to 15 residues. Germline V CDR1 and CDR2: SGHDN, FVKESK. V shed 4 bases and J 5 bases; nucleotides not matched to a gene: 6. The CDR3 region has the DNA TGTGCCAGCAGCCCCGGACAGGGGGCTTTGTATGGCTACACCTTC. Translating gives CASSPGQGALYGYTF.

V gene TRBV28 combines with J gene TRBJ1-5, with TRBD1 as a possible D gene (5 bases). Germline assignment: CDR1 MDHEN and CDR2 SYDVKM. V lost 7 bases and J lost 2, with 12 bases in between. The CDR3 totals 14 residues. CDR3 residues: CASTPGNGNQPQHF. CDR3 DNA sequence: TGTGCCAGCACCCCAGGGAACGGCAATCAGCCCCAGCATTTT.

In its sample, this clone was seen once. V usage is TRBV30 and J usage is TRBJ1-2; D may be TRBD1 (6 bases). CDR1 GTSNPN and CDR2 SVGIG come from the germline V gene (reference sequence). This CDR3 spans 13 amino acids. Trimming cost V 1 base and J 8 bases, with 14 bases left between them. The CDR3 here is CAWSAVAGVGYTF. DNA for the CDR3: TGTGCCTGGAGTGCGGTGGCAGGGGTCGGCTACACCTTC.

The rearrangement joins TRBV18 to TRBJ1-3; a weak D match, TRBD1 (5 bases). Per the germline V gene, CDR1 is KGHSH and CDR2 is LQKENI. The CDR3 runs to 17 residues. Trimming took 1 base from V and 0 from J, leaving 13 bases between them. In DNA form, the CDR3 reads TGTGCCAGCTCACCACGAACAGGATCTAGCTCTGGAAACACCATATATTTT. Its translation: CASSPRTGSSSGNTIYF.

The chain uses TRBV29-1 and TRBJ1-2, with D hard to call. Germline V lookup: CDR1 SQVTM, CDR2 ANQGSEA. Trimming took off 8 bases at V and 5 bases at J, with 15 bases between the two ends. This CDR3 has 12 amino acids. In DNA form, the CDR3 reads TGCAGCTACGCTAGGCAATCGTATGGCTACACCTTC. This codes for CSYARQSYGYTF.

This chain links TRBV5-4 with TRBJ1-1; a possible D gene is TRBD1 (5 bases). Germline V gene lookup returns CDR1 SGHNT and CDR2 YYREEE (reference sequence). This CDR3 region has 17 residues. V gave up 4 bases and J gave up 1 base, with 20 bases separating them. The CDR3 sequence: CASSPNRRGSSNTEAFF. CDR3 coding DNA: TGTGCCAGCAGCCCAAACAGGCGGGGTTCCTCGAACACTGAAGCTTTCTTT.

The chain employs TRBV6-5 and TRBJ1-3, with D unresolved. Germline CDR1 MNHEY, CDR2 SVGAGI. CDR3 size: 12 residues. The ends were cut back, 8 bases at V and 0 bases at J, with 5 bases in the middle. The CDR3 DNA reads as TGTGCCAGCCGGAGCTCTGGAAACACCATATATTTT. Protein sequence: CASRSSGNTIYF.

CDR3: CASKVAGFQETQYF. The CDR3 DNA follows: TGTGCCAGTAAGGTAGCGGGGTTTCAAGAGACCCAGTACTTC. The gene calls are TRBV19 and TRBJ2-5; 8 nucleotides align to TRBD2. Germline V gives CDR1 LNHDA, CDR2 SQIVND (reference sequence). The V gene end was trimmed by 7 bases and the J gene end by 2 bases; junction bases not matched to a gene: 6. The CDR3 runs to 14 residues.

This chain uses TRBV3-1 (or the pseudogene TRBV3-2) with TRBJ2-5, with 7 bases identical to TRBD2. With V trimmed by 6 bases and J by 1 base, 5 bases remained unmatched. This CDR3 is 14 amino acids long. Germline lookup yields CDR1 LGHDT and CDR2 YNNKEL (reference sequence). CDR3 bases: TGTGCCAGCAGGAGGAGCGGGACCCAAGAGACCCAGTACTTC. This codes for CASRRSGTQETQYF.

This chain joins TRBV14 and TRBJ1-6; possibly TRBD1 for D (6 bases). V lost 2 bases, J lost 6 bases, and 14 bases lay in between. The V gene's germline CDR1 is SGHDN and CDR2 FVKESK. The CDR3 runs to 16 residues. CDR3 loop: CASSQHAGAGNSPLHF. CDR3 nucleotide sequence: TGTGCCAGCAGCCAACACGCGGGGGCCGGTAATTCACCCCTCCACTTT.

This clone was detected only once. The chain has TRBV2 and TRBJ1-6; 8 nucleotides agree with TRBD1. Trimming cost V 5 bases and J 10 bases; bases outside gene matches: 7. CDR1 is SNHLY, CDR2 FYNNEI, per germline. The CDR3 runs to 14 residues. CDR3 sequence reads: CASSRTGIDSPLHF. The CDR3, as DNA: TGTGCCAGCAGTCGGACAGGGATTGACTCACCCCTCCACTTT.

This chain connects TRBV3-1 (or the pseudogene TRBV3-2) to TRBJ1-2; possible D gene TRBD1, 5 bases. CDR1 is LGHDT and CDR2 is YNNKEL in the germline V gene (reference sequence). This CDR3 is 12 amino acids long. Trimming removed 6 bases at V and 4 bases at J, with 9 bases between. The CDR3 sequence: CASRTGSYGYTF. CDR3 coding DNA: TGTGCCAGCAGAACAGGCTCCTATGGCTACACCTTC.

This chain connects TRBV2 to TRBJ2-1; 9 nucleotides agree with TRBD2. V dropped 7 bases and J dropped 8; count of bases not matched to a gene: 3. The germline gives CDR1 SNHLY, CDR2 FYNNEI. This CDR3 contains 12 residues. The CDR3 coding sequence is TGTGCCAGCAAGCGGGGGGCTGATGAGCAGTTCTTC. This gives the protein CASKRGADEQFF.

The J gene is TRBJ2-7, the V gene TRBV19, with TRBD2 matching over 9 bases. After removal of 5 bases from V and 0 bases from J, the junction contained 2 bases not matched to a gene. Germline V gene sequence: CDR1 LNHDA, CDR2 SQIVND (reference sequence). This CDR3 contains 14 residues. CDR3 coding DNA: TGTGCCAGTAGTGTTAGCGGGAGCTCCTACGAGCAGTACTTC. Amino acids: CASSVSGSSYEQYF.

This clone was detected only once. The chain combines TRBV7-2 with TRBJ2-7, with 11 bases aligning to TRBD2. V shed 4 bases and J 3 bases; nucleotides not matched to a gene: 5. CDR1 SGHTA and CDR2 FQGNSA come from the germline V gene. The CDR3 spans 15 residues. This CDR3 reads CASSWGTSGYYEQYF. CDR3 sequence (DNA): TGTGCCAGCAGCTGGGGGACTAGCGGATACTACGAGCAGTACTTC.

The chain combines TRBV5-4 with TRBJ2-3; 8 bases fit TRBD2. Germline assignment: CDR1 SGHNT and CDR2 YYREEE (reference sequence). V lost 3 bases to trimming and J lost 0 bases; unmatched junction nucleotides: 6. There are 16 residues in the CDR3. The CDR3 sequence: CASSSISGVSTDTQYF. CDR3 in DNA: TGTGCCAGCAGCTCTATTAGCGGGGTTAGCACAGATACGCAGTATTTT.

In DNA, the CDR3 is TGCGCCAGCAGCTTTGGTCAGGACTCTGGAAACACCATATATTTT. Translating it yields CASSFGQDSGNTIYF. This sequence joins TRBV5-1 and TRBJ1-3, with D hard to call. Germline loops: CDR1 SGHRS, CDR2 YFSETQ. Trimming shortened V by 2 bases and J by 0 bases, and 9 bases separated the two germline ends. The length of the CDR3 is 15 residues.

The gene calls are TRBV2 and TRBJ2-3; TRBD1 matches 8 bases. Germline V gene data show CDR1 as SNHLY and CDR2 as FYNNEI. This CDR3 has 14 amino acids. The junction had 11 bases not matched to a gene; V was cut back by 11 bases and J by 4 bases. CDR3 protein: CACKGTGGPDTQYF. The CDR3 DNA follows: TGTGCCTGTAAGGGAACAGGGGGTCCAGATACGCAGTATTTT.

This clone was detected many times. The CDR3: CASSTQGRDNSPLHF. CDR3 coding DNA: TGCGCCAGCTCTACCCAGGGGAGGGATAATTCACCCCTCCACTTT. The rearrangement joins TRBV5-1 to TRBJ1-6; D may be TRBD1 (6 bases). Trimming took off 7 bases at V and 5 bases at J, with 16 bases between the two ends. The CDR3 totals 15 residues. CDR1 SGHRS and CDR2 YFSETQ come from the germline V gene.

The chain recombines TRBV18 with TRBJ1-6; perhaps TRBD1 as D (6 bases). The CDR3 totals 13 residues. Germline CDR1 and CDR2: KGHSH and LQKENI. Trimming took off 5 bases at V and 8 bases at J, with 10 bases between the two ends. The CDR3, as DNA: TGTGCCAGCTCAGACAGGACCGATTCACCCCTCCACTTT. Translating gives CASSDRTDSPLHF.

This chain uses TRBV30 with TRBJ2-1; D unresolved. This CDR3 has 12 residues. V was cut by 4 bases and J by 9 bases, with 13 bases left in between. Germline assignment: CDR1 GTSNPN and CDR2 SVGIG (reference sequence). The CDR3 reads CAWTASRSEQFF. CDR3 in DNA: TGTGCCTGGACAGCCTCTCGGAGTGAGCAGTTCTTC. Looking up the rest from reference TRBV30 and TRBJ2-1 gives the full variable domain: SQTIHQWPATLVQPVGSPLSLECTVEGTSNPNLYWYRQAAGRGLQLLFYSVGIGQISSEVPQNLSASRPQDRQFILSSKKLLLSDSGFYLCAWTASRSEQFFGPGTRLTVL.

The chain's CDR3 is CASSFNAIQGGWTEAFF. The CDR3 DNA follows: TGTGCCAGCAGTTTTAATGCCATACAGGGGGGATGGACTGAAGCTTTCTTT. The rearrangement links TRBV28 to TRBJ1-1, with 8 positions matching TRBD1. The CDR3 contains 17 residues. V shed 3 bases and J 5 bases; nucleotides not matched to a gene: 14. Looked up from germline, CDR1 is MDHEN and CDR2 is SYDVKM. Full variable domain (outside the CDR3, taken from reference TRBV28 and TRBJ1-1): DVKVTQSSRYLVKRTGEKVFLECVQDMDHENMFWYRQDPGLGLRLIYFSYDVKMKEKGDIPEGYSVSREKKERFSLILESASTNQTSMYLCASSFNAIQGGWTEAFFGQGTRLTVV.

This rearrangement joins TRBV30 to TRBJ1-1; D call uncertain. V was trimmed by 3 bases and J by 4 bases, leaving 12 bases between them. There are 13 residues in the CDR3. Germline lookup yields CDR1 GTSNPN and CDR2 SVGIG (reference sequence). This CDR3 reads CAWSGLRGTEAFF. The CDR3 DNA sequence: TGTGCCTGGAGCGGATTGCGGGGCACTGAAGCTTTCTTT.

This chain joins TRBV6-1 and TRBJ1-4; 10 nucleotides line up with TRBD1. The CDR3 runs to 14 residues. V lost 3 bases and J lost 8; bases outside the gene matches: 3. CDR1 and CDR2 (germline): MNHNS, SASEGT. The DNA of the CDR3 is TGTGCCAGCAGTGAGGACAGGGGGTGGGAAAAACTGTTTTTT. Its protein is CASSEDRGWEKLFF.

The chain links TRBV18 to TRBJ1-2; D is possibly TRBD1 (6 bases). Germline V gene data show CDR1 as KGHSH and CDR2 as LQKENI. This CDR3 is built from 14 residues. V was pared by 3 bases and J by 6 bases, with 14 bases between. This CDR3 reads CASSPPTGWDGYTF. The CDR3 nucleotides read TGTGCCAGCTCACCTCCCACAGGGTGGGATGGCTACACCTTC.

The V and J genes are TRBV10-2 and TRBJ1-1; D uncertain. V lost 0 bases and J lost 11, with 13 bases in between. The CDR3 totals 13 residues. CDR1 is WSHSY, CDR2 SAAADI, per germline. The CDR3 DNA reads as TGCGCCAGCAGTGAGTCAGGGAGGGTCGGGGCTTTCTTT. Its protein product is CASSESGRVGAFF.

The rearrangement joins TRBV4-3 to TRBJ2-7, with D possibly matching TRBD1 (7 bases). The germline gives CDR1 LGHNA, CDR2 YSLEER. V was trimmed by 0 bases and J by 3 bases, leaving 18 bases between them. This CDR3 comprises 17 residues. CDR3: CASSQDLLEGASYEQYF. The CDR3 bases are TGCGCCAGCAGCCAAGATCTTCTGGAGGGGGCGAGCTACGAGCAGTACTTC.